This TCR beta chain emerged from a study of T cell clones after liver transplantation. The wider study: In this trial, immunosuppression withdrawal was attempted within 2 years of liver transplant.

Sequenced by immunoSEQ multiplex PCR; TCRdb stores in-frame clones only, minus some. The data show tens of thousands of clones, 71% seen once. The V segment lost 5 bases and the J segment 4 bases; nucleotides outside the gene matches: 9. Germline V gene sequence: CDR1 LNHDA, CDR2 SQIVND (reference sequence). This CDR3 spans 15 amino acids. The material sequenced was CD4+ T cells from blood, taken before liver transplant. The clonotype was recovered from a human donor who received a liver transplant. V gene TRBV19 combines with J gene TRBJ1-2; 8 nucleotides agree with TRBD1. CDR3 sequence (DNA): TGTGCCAGTAGTCCAGGGGGCAGGTTAATCTATGGCTACACCTTC. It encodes CASSPGGRLIYGYTF. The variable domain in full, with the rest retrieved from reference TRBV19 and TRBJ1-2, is DGGITQSPKYLFRKEGQNVTLSCEQNLNHDAMYWYRQDPGQGLRLIYYSQIVNDFQKGDIAEGYSVSREKKESFPLTVTSAQKNPTAFYLCASSPGGRLIYGYTFGSGTRLTVV.